This T cell receptor (beta chain) is from a study of PD-1 blockade in classical Hodgkin lymphoma. Study results and caveats: Relapsed/refractory patients reportedly had lower baseline diversity than newly diagnosed patients. Prior therapy or disease activity may underlie the repertoire differences, whose causes remain undefined.

Sample time point: newly diagnosed, previously untreated cHL patient sample. Thawed PBMCs were the source of CD4+ T cells, purified by magnetic negative selection. Comparators were PBMCs taken from newly diagnosed, untreated classical Hodgkin lymphoma. Points on this clone: Its antigen is still unknown.

Germline V lookup: CDR1 SGHNT, CDR2 YENEEA. Unmatched junction bases numbered 8, after V lost 6 bases and J lost 8 bases. This CDR3 contains 14 residues. The method was immunoSEQ multiplex PCR; TCRdb's version includes in-frame clones alone and lacks a portion of them. The sample carries around 30,000 clones, around 89% recorded once. Specimen: CD4+ T cells from blood. This receptor was taken from a human donor with classical Hodgkin lymphoma. V is TRBV11-3 and J is TRBJ2-1; 9 bases agree with TRBD2. CDR3 residues: CASRGRREGYEQFF. Here the CDR3 DNA reads TGTGCCAGCAGAGGTAGGCGGGAGGGGTATGAGCAGTTCTTC. Combining the CDR3 with reference TRBV11-3 and TRBJ2-1 gives the whole variable domain EAGVVQSPRYKIIEKKQPVAFWCNPISGHNTLYWYLQNLGQGPELLIRYENEEAVDDSQLPKDRFSAERLKGVDSTLKIQPAELGDSAVYLCASRGRREGYEQFFGPGTRLTVL.